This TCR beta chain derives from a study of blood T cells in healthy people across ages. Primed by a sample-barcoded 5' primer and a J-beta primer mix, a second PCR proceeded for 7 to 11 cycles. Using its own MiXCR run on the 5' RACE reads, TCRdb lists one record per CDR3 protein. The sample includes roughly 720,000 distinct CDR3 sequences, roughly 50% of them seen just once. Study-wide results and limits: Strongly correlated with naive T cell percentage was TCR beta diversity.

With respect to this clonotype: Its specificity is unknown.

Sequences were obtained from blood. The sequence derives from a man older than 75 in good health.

In nucleotides, the CDR3 is TGTGCCAGCAGCCCCCGGGGGGGTTTCTACGAGCAGTACTTC. Translated: CASSPRGGFYEQYF. This chain uses TRBV27 with TRBJ2-4; 8 nucleotides match TRBD2. The DNA end lines up better with TRBJ2-7; the J call may be wrong. CDR1 is MNHEY and CDR2 is SMNVEV in the germline V gene (reference sequence). The CDR3 runs 14 residues.